The subject of this entry is one TCR beta chain. The method was immunoSEQ multiplex PCR; TCRdb's version includes in-frame clones alone and lacks a portion of them. The table has under 200,000 clones, nearly 85% seen once. The data originate from a study of blood T cell repertoires in COVID-19. The CDR3 spans 17 residues. In germline, CDR1 is MNHEY, CDR2 SVGEGT. The trim removed 2 bases at V and 1 base at J, leaving 5 bases unmatched. This clonotype was obtained from a woman in her thirties with acute or convalescent COVID-19. The rearrangement uses TRBV6-2 or TRBV6-3 and TRBJ2-3, with 11 bases matching TRBD2. Sequencing was carried out using peripheral blood. In DNA, the CDR3 is TGTGCCAGCAGTTACGGTGCGGGACTAGCGGGCACAGATACGCAGTATTTT. It translates to CASSYGAGLAGTDTQYF.